Listed below are T cell receptor beta chains from one sample, sequenced in a study of metastatic and nonmetastatic thyroid tumors. From the PCR reads, TCRdb re-called clones with MiXCR. The sample records tens of thousands of clones, about an eighth being singletons. Sequencing used tumor tissue. These receptor sequences come from a female donor with papillary thyroid cancer or a benign thyroid nodule (not recorded which). Some clones in this sample may be carry-over from other donors' samples. The CDR3 runs from the conserved cysteine through the conserved F or W. D genes are given only for firm matches. Some rows mark clone size as missing; the rest say once, few, many or name a class of expanded clone.

d_call: TRBD2
clone_size: many
j_call: TRBJ2-1
v_call: TRBV7-3
cdr3_aa: CASSQWDYQNDEQFF
cdr3_nt: TGTGCCAGCAGCCAATGGGACTATCAGAACGATGAGCAGTTCTTC

d_call: TRBD1
clone_size: NA
j_call: TRBJ2-7
v_call: TRBV10-3
cdr3_aa: CAISPGVGQGMYLYEQYF
cdr3_nt: TGTGCCATCAGCCCGGGGGTGGGACAGGGAATGTACCTCTACGAGCAGTACTTC

d_call: NA
clone_size: many
j_call: TRBJ2-7
v_call: TRBV12-3/TRBV12-4
cdr3_aa: CASSYTRGLSEQYF
cdr3_nt: TGTGCCAGCAGCTACACTAGGGGTCTTAGCGAGCAGTACTTC

d_call: NA
clone_size: medium-sized
j_call: TRBJ2-7
v_call: TRBV10-1
cdr3_aa: CASSESLMRGTLSYEQYF
cdr3_nt: TGCGCCAGCAGTGAGTCCTTAATGAGGGGGACACTCTCCTACGAGCAGTACTTC

d_call: NA
clone_size: few
j_call: TRBJ2-5
v_call: TRBV29-1
cdr3_aa: CSVEAVGREGPETQYF
cdr3_nt: TGCAGCGTTGAAGCTGTGGGCAGGGAAGGCCCCGAGACCCAGTACTTC

d_call: NA
clone_size: few
j_call: TRBJ2-4
v_call: TRBV18
cdr3_aa: CASSPTAQNIQYF
cdr3_nt: TGTGCCAGCTCACCAACTGCCCAAAACATTCAGTACTTC

d_call: NA
clone_size: NA
j_call: TRBJ1-1
v_call: TRBV10-3
cdr3_aa: CAISDYNVPGGTEAFF
cdr3_nt: TGTGCCATCAGTGATTACAATGTTCCCGGGGGCACTGAAGCTTTCTTT

d_call: NA
clone_size: many
j_call: TRBJ1-2
v_call: TRBV5-1
cdr3_aa: CASSLLGGYTF
cdr3_nt: TGCGCCAGCAGCTTGTTAGGGGGCTACACCTTC

d_call: TRBD2
clone_size: many
j_call: TRBJ2-7
v_call: TRBV9
cdr3_aa: CASRRGLAGSPDEQYF
cdr3_nt: TGTGCCAGCAGGAGAGGGCTAGCGGGATCCCCGGACGAGCAGTACTTC

d_call: NA
clone_size: many
j_call: TRBJ2-7
v_call: TRBV5-6
cdr3_aa: CASGHRAVNEQYF
cdr3_nt: TGTGCCAGCGGCCACAGGGCAGTCAACGAGCAGTACTTC

d_call: NA
clone_size: NA
j_call: TRBJ2-7
v_call: TRBV11-3
cdr3_aa: CASSVRAGPTYDQYF
cdr3_nt: TGTGCCAGCAGCGTGAGAGCCGGGCCCACCTACGATCAGTACTTC

d_call: NA
clone_size: many
j_call: TRBJ1-1
v_call: TRBV9
cdr3_aa: CASSVGVGLNLGQTEAFF
cdr3_nt: TGTGCCAGCAGCGTAGGAGTCGGATTAAATCTCGGACAAACTGAAGCTTTCTTT

d_call: NA
clone_size: many
j_call: TRBJ2-2
v_call: TRBV6-5
cdr3_aa: CASSPRLQGRIVAGELFF
cdr3_nt: TGTGCCAGCAGTCCCCGGCTACAGGGTCGGATTGTCGCCGGGGAGCTGTTTTTT

d_call: TRBD2
clone_size: many
j_call: TRBJ2-7
v_call: TRBV20-1
cdr3_aa: CSAPSGELAGSNEQYF
cdr3_nt: TGCAGTGCTCCTTCGGGAGAACTAGCGGGAAGCAACGAGCAGTACTTC

d_call: TRBD1
clone_size: NA
j_call: TRBJ1-2
v_call: TRBV5-1
cdr3_aa: CASSLTGTGGSFYTF
cdr3_nt: TGCGCCAGCAGCCTAACAGGGACAGGGGGATCTTTCTACACCTTC

d_call: TRBD1
clone_size: many
j_call: TRBJ2-7
v_call: TRBV29-1
cdr3_aa: CSVSPTGDEQYF
cdr3_nt: TGCAGCGTTTCGCCGACAGGGGACGAGCAGTACTTC

d_call: NA
clone_size: many
j_call: TRBJ2-7
v_call: TRBV11-3
cdr3_aa: CASSAGPYEQYF
cdr3_nt: TGTGCCAGCAGCGCCGGGCCGTACGAGCAGTACTTC

d_call: TRBD2
clone_size: NA
j_call: TRBJ2-7
v_call: TRBV20-1
cdr3_aa: CSARYLLSGGRYEQYF
cdr3_nt: TGCAGTGCTAGATATCTACTATCGGGAGGGCGCTACGAGCAGTACTTC

d_call: TRBD2
clone_size: few
j_call: TRBJ2-1
v_call: TRBV4-2
cdr3_aa: CASSPGTSGRVPYNEQFF
cdr3_nt: TGTGCCAGCAGCCCGGGGACTAGCGGGAGGGTCCCCTACAATGAGCAGTTCTTC

d_call: TRBD1
clone_size: many
j_call: TRBJ2-2
v_call: TRBV5-1
cdr3_aa: CASSRGPDTGELFF
cdr3_nt: TGCGCCAGCAGCAGGGGGCCAGACACCGGGGAGCTGTTTTTT

d_call: TRBD2
clone_size: many
j_call: TRBJ2-5
v_call: TRBV6-1
cdr3_aa: CASSSGTSGSTETQYF
cdr3_nt: TGTGCCAGCAGCTCGGGGACTAGCGGGAGCACGGAGACCCAGTACTTC

d_call: NA
clone_size: many
j_call: TRBJ2-2
v_call: TRBV5-1
cdr3_aa: CASTRQSAGELFF
cdr3_nt: TGCGCCAGCACGAGACAGAGTGCCGGGGAGCTGTTTTTT

d_call: NA
clone_size: NA
j_call: TRBJ2-5
v_call: TRBV3-1
cdr3_aa: CASSQGLEPKETQYF
cdr3_nt: TGTGCCAGCAGCCAAGGACTAGAACCTAAAGAGACCCAGTACTTC

d_call: TRBD1
clone_size: many
j_call: TRBJ2-2
v_call: TRBV2
cdr3_aa: CASSEPLGANRGRGNTGELFF
cdr3_nt: TGTGCCAGCAGTGAACCCCTGGGTGCAAACAGGGGGCGAGGGAACACCGGGGAGCTGTTTTTT

d_call: NA
clone_size: NA
j_call: TRBJ1-1
v_call: TRBV11-2
cdr3_aa: CASILEGPNTEAFF
cdr3_nt: TGTGCCAGCATCTTAGAGGGGCCTAACACTGAAGCTTTCTTT

d_call: TRBD2
clone_size: many
j_call: TRBJ2-1
v_call: TRBV3-1
cdr3_aa: CASSHGTSDNEQFF
cdr3_nt: TGTGCCAGCAGCCACGGGACTAGCGACAATGAGCAGTTCTTC

d_call: NA
clone_size: many
j_call: TRBJ2-3
v_call: TRBV2
cdr3_aa: CASLRRSGVSDTQYF
cdr3_nt: TGTGCCAGCCTCCGACGGTCGGGGGTATCAGATACGCAGTATTTT

d_call: NA
clone_size: many
j_call: TRBJ2-3
v_call: TRBV10-2
cdr3_aa: CASSEPFDSSTTDTQYF
cdr3_nt: TGCGCCAGCAGTGAGCCTTTCGACAGTTCAACCACAGATACGCAGTATTTT

d_call: NA
clone_size: few
j_call: TRBJ1-2
v_call: TRBV27
cdr3_aa: CASSLSKGNTYGYTF
cdr3_nt: TGTGCCAGCAGTTTGAGTAAGGGTAACACCTATGGCTACACCTTC

d_call: TRBD1
clone_size: many
j_call: TRBJ2-3
v_call: TRBV3-1
cdr3_aa: CASSQVGGQGADTQYF
cdr3_nt: TGTGCCAGCAGCCAAGTCGGGGGACAGGGGGCAGATACGCAGTATTTT

d_call: NA
clone_size: many
j_call: TRBJ2-1
v_call: TRBV20-1
cdr3_aa: CSATLSGVQFF
cdr3_nt: TGCAGTGCTACCTTGTCAGGGGTTCAGTTCTTC

d_call: TRBD2
clone_size: few
j_call: TRBJ2-5
v_call: TRBV19
cdr3_aa: CASSGPLAGGKETQYF
cdr3_nt: TGTGCCAGTAGTGGACCGTTAGCGGGAGGAAAAGAGACCCAGTACTTC

d_call: NA
clone_size: many
j_call: TRBJ2-3
v_call: TRBV6-6
cdr3_aa: CASSYAQNTDTQYF
cdr3_nt: TGTGCCAGCAGTTACGCCCAGAACACAGATACGCAGTATTTT

d_call: TRBD1
clone_size: many
j_call: TRBJ2-2
v_call: TRBV19
cdr3_aa: CASSSTGGNTGELFF
cdr3_nt: TGTGCCAGTAGTAGCACAGGGGGCAACACCGGGGAGCTGTTTTTT

d_call: NA
clone_size: many
j_call: TRBJ2-7
v_call: TRBV14
cdr3_aa: CASSPGGGGQQYF
cdr3_nt: TGTGCCAGCAGCCCGGGGGGCGGGGGACAGCAGTACTTC

d_call: NA
clone_size: many
j_call: TRBJ1-5
v_call: TRBV20-1
cdr3_aa: CSARGGVQYNQPQHF
cdr3_nt: TGCAGTGCTAGAGGCGGGGTCCAGTACAATCAGCCCCAGCATTTT

d_call: NA
clone_size: many
j_call: TRBJ2-3
v_call: TRBV10-2
cdr3_aa: CASRRGSADTQYF
cdr3_nt: TGCGCCAGCAGAAGGGGGAGTGCAGATACGCAGTATTTT